Each of the 9 T cell receptor beta chains below was sequenced from the same sample in a study of Tregs in tolerant kidney transplant recipients. Here immunoSEQ multiplex PCR was the method, and the copy in TCRdb shows in-frame clones only, minus some. In the table there are 110,000 or so clones, 85% to 95% of which are singletons. The specimen was CD4+ T cells from blood. All receptors come from a human donor in good health.

This chain uses TRBV12-5 with TRBJ2-2; 11 positions match TRBD2. In germline, CDR1 is LGHNT, CDR2 FRNRAP. The V and J ends lost 0 bases and 6 bases, in that order; junction bases with no gene match: 6. The CDR3 length is 17 residues. In DNA form, the CDR3 reads TGTGCTAGTGGTTTGGTACTAGCGGGAGAGGGTCCCGGGGAGCTGTTTTTT. Its translation is CASGLVLAGEGPGELFF.

The rearrangement joins TRBV15 to TRBJ1-2; unclear D gene. Germline assignment: CDR1 LNHNV and CDR2 YYDKDF (reference sequence). The V gene lost 3 bases and the J gene lost 1 base, with 9 bases spanning the gap. CDR3 length equals 14 residues. The CDR3 protein is CATSSNRLNYGYTF. In DNA form, the CDR3 reads TGTGCCACCAGCAGTAACCGCCTTAACTATGGCTACACCTTC.

The chain carries TRBV5-1 and TRBJ2-7; D gene ambiguous. The CDR3 runs to 15 residues. Germline CDR1 reads SGHRS; CDR2 reads YFSETQ. The V and J ends lost 0 bases and 1 base respectively, with 11 bases between them. CDR3 bases: TGCGCCAGCAGCTTGGTGCCAGGTTCTTCCTACGAGCAGTACTTC. Residues: CASSLVPGSSYEQYF.

The V and J genes are TRBV6-1 and TRBJ1-2; D is undetermined. The CDR3 sequence is 13 residues long. Trimming took off 6 bases at V and 8 bases at J, with 16 bases between the two ends. Germline CDR1 and CDR2: MNHNS and SASEGT. The CDR3, as DNA: TGTGCCAGCAGATCCCTTCAATCGTGGGGCTACACCTTC. Protein: CASRSLQSWGYTF.

This chain joins TRBV11-3 and TRBJ2-7; D is perhaps TRBD1 (5 bases). Trimming removed 5 bases at V and 0 bases at J, with 11 bases between. The CDR3 is 14 residues long. Germline-derived CDR1 and CDR2 are SGHNT and YENEEA. The DNA for the CDR3 is TGTGCCAGCAGCCGAGACAGTAACTCCTACGAGCAGTACTTC. Translation: CASSRDSNSYEQYF.

V usage is TRBV6-6 and J usage is TRBJ1-1, with D perhaps TRBD1 (5 bases). This CDR3 comprises 15 residues. Germline V gene lookup returns CDR1 MNHNY and CDR2 SVGAGI (reference sequence). The V and J ends lost 8 bases and 2 bases respectively, with 18 bases between them. CDR3 sequence reads: CASLIPGRVNTEAFF. CDR3 DNA sequence: TGTGCCAGCCTAATACCGGGACGGGTCAACACTGAAGCTTTCTTT.

The CDR3 DNA follows: TGTGCCATCAGTAGCGGGTTTGACGGTGGCTACACCTTC. Translated: CAISSGFDGGYTF. The J gene is TRBJ1-2, the V gene TRBV10-3; no firm D call. The CDR3 is 13 residues long. The germline V and J ends were trimmed by 5 bases and 7 bases, with 14 bases remaining between them. Germline V gene sequence: CDR1 ENHRY, CDR2 SYGVKD.

V is TRBV18 and J is TRBJ1-5, with 11 bases that match TRBD1. Trimming cost V 5 bases and J 7 bases; bases outside gene matches: 7. This CDR3 has 15 amino acids. Germline V gene lookup returns CDR1 KGHSH and CDR2 LQKENI. The CDR3 sequence: CASSSGQGASQPQHF. CDR3 bases: TGTGCCAGCTCATCCGGACAGGGGGCTTCGCAGCCCCAGCATTTT.

This clone was seen only once. This chain connects TRBV2 to TRBJ2-6; D remains ambiguous. The germline V gene encodes CDR1 SNHLY and CDR2 FYNNEI. The CDR3 consists of 16 residues. Between the trimmed V and J ends, which lost 0 bases and 1 base, there was a span of 7 bases. CDR3 amino acids: CASSEARGSGANVLTF. In nucleotides, the CDR3 is TGTGCCAGCAGTGAAGCGCGAGGATCTGGGGCCAACGTCCTGACTTTC.